The entry below gives a single T cell receptor beta chain sequence along with its context. The data stem from a study of blood T cell repertoires in COVID-19. The data were produced by immunoSEQ multiplex PCR, yet TCRdb's version contains in-frame clones alone and is incomplete. The table lists about 280,000 clones, more than 70% of them singletons. The sample taken for sequencing was peripheral blood. This clonotype was obtained from a woman in her 30s with COVID-19, enrolled during active disease.

CDR3 loop: CASSIWVGQGADQPQHF. CDR3 sequence (DNA): TGTGCCAGTAGTATCTGGGTAGGGCAGGGGGCCGATCAGCCCCAGCATTTT. The genes are TRBV19 and TRBJ1-5; 8 bases map to TRBD1. V lost 3 bases to trimming and J lost 5 bases; unmatched junction nucleotides: 12. Germline V gives CDR1 LNHDA, CDR2 SQIVND (reference sequence). The CDR3 has 17 residues.